The T cell receptor beta chain under discussion was sequenced for a study of T cell responses to AZD1222 COVID-19 vaccine. At the level of the study: Some second doses came at about 4 weeks and others at about 12 weeks; these were pooled.

About this clone itself: Antigen specificity is unknown.

The V gene lost 3 bases and the J gene lost 1 base, with 6 bases spanning the gap. The CDR3 is made up of 14 amino acids. Germline CDR1 reads MNHEY; CDR2 reads SMNVEV (reference sequence). Study-wide results and limits: At 160-218 and 743-854, vaccine-associated CD4 TCRs were dominant, and they spanned spike. Close to half of all spike-specific TCRs reportedly target regions of the variants that are unmutated. It should be noted that donors were predominantly white British and more often female, and clonal diversity was possibly underestimated.

Some clones are missing from TCRdb's copy, which holds only in-frame ones; the method was immunoSEQ multiplex PCR. The profile shows some 200,000 clones, more than 75% of them singletons. This clonotype originated in an adult in good health. This sample comprised peripheral blood, obtained on day 0 of AZD1222 vaccination. This chain connects TRBV27 to TRBJ2-2, with a tentative D call TRBD1 (5 bases). The CDR3 coding sequence is TGTGCCAGCAGTTTTGACAGGAACACCGGGGAGCTGTTTTTT. It is translated as CASSFDRNTGELFF.